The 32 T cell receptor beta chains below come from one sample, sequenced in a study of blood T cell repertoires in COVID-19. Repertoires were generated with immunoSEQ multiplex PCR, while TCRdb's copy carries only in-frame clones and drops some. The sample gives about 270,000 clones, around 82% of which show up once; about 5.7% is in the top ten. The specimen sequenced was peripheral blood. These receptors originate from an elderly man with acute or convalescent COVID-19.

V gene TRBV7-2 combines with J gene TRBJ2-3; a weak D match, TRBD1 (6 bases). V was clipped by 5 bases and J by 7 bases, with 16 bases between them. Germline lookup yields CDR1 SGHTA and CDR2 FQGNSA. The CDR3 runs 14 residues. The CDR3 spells CASSILMDRNTQYF. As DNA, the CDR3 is TGTGCCAGCAGCATCCTAATGGACAGAAATACGCAGTATTTT.

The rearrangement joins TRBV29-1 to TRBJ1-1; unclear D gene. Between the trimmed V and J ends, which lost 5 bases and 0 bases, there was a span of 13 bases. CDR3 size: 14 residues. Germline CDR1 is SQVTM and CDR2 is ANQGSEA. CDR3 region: CSVQNSFMNTEAFF. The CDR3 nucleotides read TGCAGCGTTCAGAACAGCTTTATGAACACTGAAGCTTTCTTT.

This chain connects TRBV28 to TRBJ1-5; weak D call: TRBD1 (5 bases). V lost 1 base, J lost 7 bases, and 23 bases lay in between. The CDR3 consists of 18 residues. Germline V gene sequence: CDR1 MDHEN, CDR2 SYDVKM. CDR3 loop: CASSLSPERRGGVQPQHF. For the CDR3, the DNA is TGTGCCAGCAGTTTATCTCCAGAAAGGAGGGGAGGGGTCCAGCCCCAGCATTTT.

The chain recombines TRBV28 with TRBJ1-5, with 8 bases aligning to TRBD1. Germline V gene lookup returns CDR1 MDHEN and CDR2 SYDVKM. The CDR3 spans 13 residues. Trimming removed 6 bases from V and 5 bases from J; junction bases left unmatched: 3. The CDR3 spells CASRAGGDQPQHF. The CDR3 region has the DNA TGTGCCAGCAGGGCAGGGGGCGATCAGCCCCAGCATTTT.

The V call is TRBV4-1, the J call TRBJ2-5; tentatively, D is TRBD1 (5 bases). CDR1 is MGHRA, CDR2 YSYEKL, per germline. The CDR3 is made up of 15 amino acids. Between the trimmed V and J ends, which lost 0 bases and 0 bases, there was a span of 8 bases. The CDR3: CASSQDGANQETQYF. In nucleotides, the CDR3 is TGCGCCAGCAGCCAAGATGGGGCCAACCAAGAGACCCAGTACTTC.

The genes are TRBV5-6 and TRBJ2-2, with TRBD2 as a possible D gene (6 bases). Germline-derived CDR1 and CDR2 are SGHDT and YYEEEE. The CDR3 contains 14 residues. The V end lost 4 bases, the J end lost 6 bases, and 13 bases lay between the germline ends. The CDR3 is CASSGNTGAGELFF. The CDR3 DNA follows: TGTGCCAGCAGCGGAAACACGGGGGCCGGGGAGCTGTTTTTT.

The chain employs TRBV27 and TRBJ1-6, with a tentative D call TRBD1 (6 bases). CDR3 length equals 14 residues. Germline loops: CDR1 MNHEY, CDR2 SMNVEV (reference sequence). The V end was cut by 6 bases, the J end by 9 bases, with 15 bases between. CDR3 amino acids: CASRQSGDSSPLHF. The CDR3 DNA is TGTGCCAGCAGACAATCAGGGGATTCTTCACCCCTCCACTTT.

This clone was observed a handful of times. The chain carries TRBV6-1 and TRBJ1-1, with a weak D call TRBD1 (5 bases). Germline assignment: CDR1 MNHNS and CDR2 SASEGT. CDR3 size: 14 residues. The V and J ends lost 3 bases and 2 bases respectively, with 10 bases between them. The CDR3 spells CASSDPGRNTEAFF. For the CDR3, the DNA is TGTGCCAGCAGTGACCCAGGGCGTAACACTGAAGCTTTCTTT.

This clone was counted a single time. The CDR3 DNA sequence: TGTGCCAGCAGCTTCGAGACAGGGGCTTCCGGCTCTTTCTTT. This gives the protein CASSFETGASGSFF. This sequence joins TRBV7-9 and TRBJ1-1; 8 bases line up with TRBD1. CDR3 length: 14 residues. CDR1 and CDR2 from the germline V gene are SEHNR and FQNEAQ (reference sequence). With V trimmed by 3 bases and J by 12 bases, 12 bases remained unmatched.

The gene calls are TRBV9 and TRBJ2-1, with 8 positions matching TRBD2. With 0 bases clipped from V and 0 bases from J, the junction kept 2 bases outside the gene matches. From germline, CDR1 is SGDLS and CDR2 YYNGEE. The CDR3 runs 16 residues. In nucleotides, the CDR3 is TGTGCCAGCAGCGTAGTCGGGGGGGCCTCCTACAATGAGCAGTTCTTC. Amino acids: CASSVVGGASYNEQFF.

The CDR3 nucleotides are TGTGCCAGCAGCCGACAACTAGCGGGAGCGGGGAATGAGCAGTTCTTC. Protein: CASSRQLAGAGNEQFF. This chain uses TRBV14 with TRBJ2-1; TRBD2 matches 11 bases. The length of the CDR3 is 16 residues. Losses at the gene ends were 4 bases for V and 7 bases for J; bases not matched to a gene: 9. CDR1 SGHDN and CDR2 FVKESK come from the germline V gene.

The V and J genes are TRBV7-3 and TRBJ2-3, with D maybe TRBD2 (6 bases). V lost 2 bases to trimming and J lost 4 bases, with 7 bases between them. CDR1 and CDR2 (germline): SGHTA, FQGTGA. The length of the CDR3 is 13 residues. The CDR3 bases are TGTGCCAGCAGCTTATGGAGGGCAGATACGCAGTATTTT. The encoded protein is CASSLWRADTQYF.

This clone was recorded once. DNA of the CDR3: TGTGCCAGCAGCTTAGACGGGACAAACCAAGAGACCCAGTACTTC. Residues: CASSLDGTNQETQYF. This rearrangement joins TRBV11-3 to TRBJ2-5; D is perhaps TRBD1 (6 bases). CDR1 SGHNT and CDR2 YENEEA come from the germline V gene. This CDR3 is built from 15 residues. Trimming shortened V by 0 bases and J by 0 bases, and 8 bases separated the two germline ends.

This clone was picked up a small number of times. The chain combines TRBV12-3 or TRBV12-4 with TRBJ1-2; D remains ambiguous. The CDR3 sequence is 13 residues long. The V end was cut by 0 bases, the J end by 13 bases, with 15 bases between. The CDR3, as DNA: TGTGCCAGCAGTTTAGCTCCGGACGGTGGGAGCACCTTC. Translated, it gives CASSLAPDGGSTF.

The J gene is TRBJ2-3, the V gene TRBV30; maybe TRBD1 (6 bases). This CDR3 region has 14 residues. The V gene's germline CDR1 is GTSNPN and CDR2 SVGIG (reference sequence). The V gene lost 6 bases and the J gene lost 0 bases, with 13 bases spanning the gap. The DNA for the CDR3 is TGTGCCTGCCAACAGGGAACTAGCACAGATACGCAGTATTTT. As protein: CACQQGTSTDTQYF.

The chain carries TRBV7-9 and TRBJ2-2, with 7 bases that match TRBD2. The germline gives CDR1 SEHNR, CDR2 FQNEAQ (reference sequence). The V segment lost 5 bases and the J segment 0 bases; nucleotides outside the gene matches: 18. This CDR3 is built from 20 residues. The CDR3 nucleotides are TGTGCCAGCAGCACCTATGTGGGCGGGTCGGGACTACCGAACACCGGGGAGCTGTTTTTT. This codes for CASSTYVGGSGLPNTGELFF.

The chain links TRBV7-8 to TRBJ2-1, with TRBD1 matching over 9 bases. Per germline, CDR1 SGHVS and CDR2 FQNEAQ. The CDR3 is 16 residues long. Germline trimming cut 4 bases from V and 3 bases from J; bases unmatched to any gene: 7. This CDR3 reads CASSWSGTGRYNEQFF. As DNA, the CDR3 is TGTGCCAGCAGCTGGAGTGGGACAGGGCGCTACAATGAGCAGTTCTTC.

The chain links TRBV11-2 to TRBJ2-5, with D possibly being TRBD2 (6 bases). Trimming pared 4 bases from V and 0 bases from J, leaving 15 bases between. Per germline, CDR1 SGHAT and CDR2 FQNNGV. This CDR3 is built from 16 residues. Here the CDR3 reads CASSWGDSSYQETQYF. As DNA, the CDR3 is TGTGCCAGCAGCTGGGGGGACTCATCCTACCAAGAGACCCAGTACTTC. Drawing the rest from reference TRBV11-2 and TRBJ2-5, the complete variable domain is EAGVAQSPRYKIIEKRQSVAFWCNPISGHATLYWYQQILGQGPKLLIQFQNNGVVDDSQLPKDRFSAERLKGVDSTLKIQPAKLEDSAVYLCASSWGDSSYQETQYFGPGTRLLVL.

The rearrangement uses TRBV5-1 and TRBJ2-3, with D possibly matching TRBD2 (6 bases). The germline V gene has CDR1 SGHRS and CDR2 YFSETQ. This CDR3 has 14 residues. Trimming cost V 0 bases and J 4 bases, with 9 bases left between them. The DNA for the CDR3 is TGCGCCAGCAGCTTGGTAGGGGAGGCAGATACGCAGTATTTT. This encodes CASSLVGEADTQYF.

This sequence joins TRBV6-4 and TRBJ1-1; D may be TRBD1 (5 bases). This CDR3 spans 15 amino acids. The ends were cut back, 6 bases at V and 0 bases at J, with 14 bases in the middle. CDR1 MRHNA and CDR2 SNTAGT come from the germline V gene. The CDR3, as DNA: TGTGCCAGCAGGCCCCCCGGGGGGATGAACACTGAAGCTTTCTTT. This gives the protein CASRPPGGMNTEAFF.

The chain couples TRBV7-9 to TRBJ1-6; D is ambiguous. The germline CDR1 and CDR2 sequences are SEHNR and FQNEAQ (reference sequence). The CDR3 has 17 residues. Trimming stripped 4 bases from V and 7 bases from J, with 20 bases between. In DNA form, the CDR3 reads TGTGCCAGCAGCTCGACCACCTCCGGGAAGATGAATTCACCCCTCCACTTT. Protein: CASSSTTSGKMNSPLHF.

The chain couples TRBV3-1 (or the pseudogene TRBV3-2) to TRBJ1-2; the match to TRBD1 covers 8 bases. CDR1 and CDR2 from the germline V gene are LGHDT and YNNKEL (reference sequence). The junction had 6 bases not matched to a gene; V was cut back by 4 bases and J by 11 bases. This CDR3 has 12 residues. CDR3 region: CASSPGQGRYTF. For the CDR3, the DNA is TGTGCCAGCAGCCCCGGACAGGGCAGATACACCTTC.

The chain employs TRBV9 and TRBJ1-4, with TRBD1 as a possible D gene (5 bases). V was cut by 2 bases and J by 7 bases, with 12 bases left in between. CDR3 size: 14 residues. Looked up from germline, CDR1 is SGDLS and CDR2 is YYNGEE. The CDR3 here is CASSVGGWGEKLFF. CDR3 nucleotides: TGTGCCAGCAGCGTGGGGGGATGGGGTGAAAAACTGTTTTTT.

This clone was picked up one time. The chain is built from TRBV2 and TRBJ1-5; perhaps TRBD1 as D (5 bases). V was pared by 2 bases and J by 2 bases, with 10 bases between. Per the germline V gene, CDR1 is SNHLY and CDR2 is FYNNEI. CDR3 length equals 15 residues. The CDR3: CASSEQGLGNQPQHF. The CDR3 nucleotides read TGTGCCAGCAGTGAACAGGGACTCGGCAATCAGCCCCAGCATTTT.

CDR3 in amino acids: CSARGGNTQYF. The CDR3 DNA reads TGCAGTGCTAGGGGGGGGAATACGCAGTATTTT. The chain is built from TRBV20-1 and TRBJ2-3, with 7 bases aligning to TRBD2. The CDR3 runs 11 residues. Germline V CDR1 and CDR2: DFQATT, SNEGSKA (reference sequence). Trimming took 3 bases from V and 7 from J; bases not matched to a gene: 1.

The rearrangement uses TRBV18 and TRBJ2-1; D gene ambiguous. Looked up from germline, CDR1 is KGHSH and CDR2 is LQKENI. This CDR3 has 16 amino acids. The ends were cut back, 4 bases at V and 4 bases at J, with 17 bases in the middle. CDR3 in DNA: TGTGCCAGCTCACTCCACAGCACCCCAACTTACAATGAGCAGTTCTTC. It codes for CASSLHSTPTYNEQFF.

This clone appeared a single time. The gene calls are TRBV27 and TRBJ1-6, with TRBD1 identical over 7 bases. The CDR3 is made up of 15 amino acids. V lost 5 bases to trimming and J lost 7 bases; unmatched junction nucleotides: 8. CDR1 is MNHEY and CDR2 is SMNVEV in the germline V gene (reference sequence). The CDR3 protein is CASSALEGANSPLHF. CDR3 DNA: TGTGCCAGCAGTGCGCTTGAGGGGGCGAATTCACCCCTCCACTTT.

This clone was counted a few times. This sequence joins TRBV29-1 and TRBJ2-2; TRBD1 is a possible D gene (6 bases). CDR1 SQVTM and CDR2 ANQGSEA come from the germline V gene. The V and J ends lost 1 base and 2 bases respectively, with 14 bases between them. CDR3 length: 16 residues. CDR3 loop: CSVEAAGDFNTGELFF. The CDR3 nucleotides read TGCAGCGTTGAAGCGGCAGGGGATTTTAACACCGGGGAGCTGTTTTTT.

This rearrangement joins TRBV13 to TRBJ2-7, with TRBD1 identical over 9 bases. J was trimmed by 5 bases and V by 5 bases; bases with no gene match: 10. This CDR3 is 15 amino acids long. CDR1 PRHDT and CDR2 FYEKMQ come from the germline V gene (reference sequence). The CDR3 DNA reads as TGTGCCAGCAGCCAGCCCGGGACAGGGTCGCACGAGCAGTACTTC. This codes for CASSQPGTGSHEQYF.

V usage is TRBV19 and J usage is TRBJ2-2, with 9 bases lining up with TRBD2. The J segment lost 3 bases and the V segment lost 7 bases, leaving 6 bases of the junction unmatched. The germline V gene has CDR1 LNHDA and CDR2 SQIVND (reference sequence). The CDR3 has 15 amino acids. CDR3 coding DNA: TGTGCCAGTAAGGAGACTAGCGGATACACCGGGGAGCTGTTTTTT. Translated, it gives CASKETSGYTGELFF.

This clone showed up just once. CDR3 bases: TGTGCCAGTAGTATAGGCGGGACAGGGACTGGGGCCAACGTCCTGACTTTC. Translating it yields CASSIGGTGTGANVLTF. This chain connects TRBV19 to TRBJ2-6; 9 bases map to TRBD1. The trim removed 1 base at V and 2 bases at J, leaving 3 bases unmatched. The CDR3 is 17 residues long. Germline CDR1 LNHDA, CDR2 SQIVND (reference sequence).

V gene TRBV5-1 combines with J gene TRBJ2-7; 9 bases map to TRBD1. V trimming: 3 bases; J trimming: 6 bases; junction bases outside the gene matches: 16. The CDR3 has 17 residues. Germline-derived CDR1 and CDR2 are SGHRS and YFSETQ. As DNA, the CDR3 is TGCGCCAGCAGCTCAATGCCCTCGGGGACAGGGACCTCCGAGCAGTACTTC. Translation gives CASSSMPSGTGTSEQYF. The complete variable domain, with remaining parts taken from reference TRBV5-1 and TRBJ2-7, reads KAGVTQTPRYLIKTRGQQVTLSCSPISGHRSVSWYQQTPGQGLQFLFEYFSETQRNKGNFPGRFSGRQFSNSRSEMNVSTLELGDSALYLCASSSMPSGTGTSEQYFGPGTRLTVT.